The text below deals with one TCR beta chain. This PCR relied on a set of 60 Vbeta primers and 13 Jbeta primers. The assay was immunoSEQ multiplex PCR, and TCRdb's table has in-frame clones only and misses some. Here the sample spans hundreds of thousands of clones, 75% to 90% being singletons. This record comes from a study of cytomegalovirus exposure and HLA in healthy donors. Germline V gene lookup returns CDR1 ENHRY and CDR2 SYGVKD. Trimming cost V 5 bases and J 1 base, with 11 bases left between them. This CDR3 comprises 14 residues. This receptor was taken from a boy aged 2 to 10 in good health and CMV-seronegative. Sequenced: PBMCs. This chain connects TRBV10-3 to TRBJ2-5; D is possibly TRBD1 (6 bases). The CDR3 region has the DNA TGTGCCATCAGTTATCCGGACAGCCAAGAGACCCAGTACTTC. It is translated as CAISYPDSQETQYF.